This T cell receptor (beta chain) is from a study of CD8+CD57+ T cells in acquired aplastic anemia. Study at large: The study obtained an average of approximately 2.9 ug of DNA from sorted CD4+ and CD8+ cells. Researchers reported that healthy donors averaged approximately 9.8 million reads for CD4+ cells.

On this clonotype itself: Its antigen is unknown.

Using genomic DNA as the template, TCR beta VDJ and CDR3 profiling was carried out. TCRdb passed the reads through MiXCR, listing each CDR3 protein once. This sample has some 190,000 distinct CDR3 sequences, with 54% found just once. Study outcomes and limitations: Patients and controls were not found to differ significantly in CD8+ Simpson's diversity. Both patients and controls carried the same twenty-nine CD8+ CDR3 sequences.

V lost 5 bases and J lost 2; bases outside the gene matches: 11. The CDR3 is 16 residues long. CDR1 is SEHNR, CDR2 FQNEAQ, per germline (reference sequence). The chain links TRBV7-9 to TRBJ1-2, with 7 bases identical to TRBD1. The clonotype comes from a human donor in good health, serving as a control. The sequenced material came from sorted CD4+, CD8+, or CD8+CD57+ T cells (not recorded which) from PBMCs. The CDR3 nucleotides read TGTGCCAGCAGCACCGGACAGGCCTGGAGGAACTATGGCTACACCTTC. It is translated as CASSTGQAWRNYGYTF.